The rows below give T cell receptor beta chains drawn from one sample of a study of blood T cell repertoires in COVID-19. Sequenced by immunoSEQ multiplex PCR; TCRdb stores in-frame clones only, minus some. The sample includes about 280,000 clones, over 75% of them seen just once. Sequenced sample: peripheral blood. The receptor set was obtained from a young man with active or convalescent COVID-19. Both conserved end residues are part of each CDR3. Fields, in order: V gene, J gene, D gene, clone size, CDR3 DNA, CDR3 protein. A D gene is named only where the DNA matches it firmly. Where a row states a size, it is once, few, many or the class of an expanded clone; other rows omit it.

v_call: TRBV9; j_call: TRBJ1-5; d_call: TRBD1; clone_size: NA; cdr3_nt: TGTGCCAGCAGCCAAGGGACAGGGGATAGCAATCAGCCCCAGCATTTT; cdr3_aa: CASSQGTGDSNQPQHF
v_call: TRBV19; j_call: TRBJ1-1; d_call: TRBD1; clone_size: NA; cdr3_nt: TGTGCCAGTAGTAGATCACAGGGGATCTCTGAAGCTTTCTTT; cdr3_aa: CASSRSQGISEAFF
v_call: TRBV27; j_call: TRBJ2-7; d_call: TRBD1; clone_size: NA; cdr3_nt: TGTGCCAGCAGTTTATATAAAAGGGACAGGGATATAAACTACGAGCAGTACTTC; cdr3_aa: CASSLYKRDRDINYEQYF
v_call: TRBV15; j_call: TRBJ2-7; d_call: NA; clone_size: NA; cdr3_nt: TGTGCCACCAGCAGAGCAGGGGAACCCTACGAGCAGTACTTC; cdr3_aa: CATSRAGEPYEQYF
v_call: TRBV18; j_call: TRBJ1-5; d_call: TRBD1; clone_size: NA; cdr3_nt: TGTGCCAGCTCCGTAGGGACAGGGGCGAATCAGCCCCAGCATTTT; cdr3_aa: CASSVGTGANQPQHF
v_call: TRBV3-1/TRBV3-2; j_call: TRBJ1-1; d_call: NA; clone_size: NA; cdr3_nt: TGTGCCAGCAGCCATGCAGGAGGATATGAAGCTTTCTTT; cdr3_aa: CASSHAGGYEAFF
v_call: TRBV9; j_call: TRBJ1-1; d_call: NA; clone_size: NA; cdr3_nt: TGTGCCAGCAGCGACGACTCCCCGCGAACTGAAGCTTTCTTT; cdr3_aa: CASSDDSPRTEAFF
v_call: TRBV7-8; j_call: TRBJ1-1; d_call: NA; clone_size: once; cdr3_nt: TGTGCCAGCAGCTTCCCGGTAGACTACACTGAAGCTTTCTTT; cdr3_aa: CASSFPVDYTEAFF
v_call: TRBV7-8; j_call: TRBJ2-3; d_call: NA; clone_size: NA; cdr3_nt: TGTGCCAGCAGCTACGGACTACACACAGATACGCAGTATTTT; cdr3_aa: CASSYGLHTDTQYF
v_call: TRBV4-1; j_call: TRBJ1-2; d_call: NA; clone_size: NA; cdr3_nt: TGCGCCAGCAGCCTTTTGACCAACAGAGCCACCCGATATGGCTACACCTTC; cdr3_aa: CASSLLTNRATRYGYTF
v_call: TRBV10-3; j_call: TRBJ1-4; d_call: NA; clone_size: NA; cdr3_nt: TGTGCCATCAGTGCGGGGGGCGCTTGGGAAAAACTGTTTTTT; cdr3_aa: CAISAGGAWEKLFF
v_call: TRBV3-1/TRBV3-2; j_call: TRBJ2-1; d_call: NA; clone_size: NA; cdr3_nt: TGTGCCAGCAGCCAAGGATGGGCGGGCTCCTACAATGAGCAGTTCTTC; cdr3_aa: CASSQGWAGSYNEQFF
v_call: TRBV12-3/TRBV12-4; j_call: TRBJ1-1; d_call: NA; clone_size: few; cdr3_nt: TGTGCCAGCAGTTTAGGAGTCAGGGGCAAAGCTTTCTTT; cdr3_aa: CASSLGVRGKAFF
v_call: TRBV9; j_call: TRBJ1-2; d_call: NA; clone_size: NA; cdr3_nt: TGTGCCAGCAGCGTAGCTTGGGAGGTAGGGGGCTACACCTTC; cdr3_aa: CASSVAWEVGGYTF
v_call: TRBV18; j_call: TRBJ1-1; d_call: TRBD1; clone_size: NA; cdr3_nt: TGTGCCAGCTCACCGAAGTTGGGGACAGGGTCCACTGAAGCTTTCTTT; cdr3_aa: CASSPKLGTGSTEAFF
v_call: TRBV7-9; j_call: TRBJ2-7; d_call: TRBD1; clone_size: NA; cdr3_nt: TGTGCCAGCAGCTTAGTTGGACAGGGGGGCGAGCAGTACTTC; cdr3_aa: CASSLVGQGGEQYF
v_call: TRBV29-1; j_call: TRBJ2-5; d_call: TRBD1; clone_size: NA; cdr3_nt: TGCAGCGTAGAAGGACAGGGTTGGACCCAGTACTTC; cdr3_aa: CSVEGQGWTQYF
v_call: TRBV18; j_call: TRBJ1-4; d_call: TRBD1; clone_size: NA; cdr3_nt: TGTGCCAGCTCGCCCGGGACAGGGCATGAAAAACTGTTTTTT; cdr3_aa: CASSPGTGHEKLFF
v_call: TRBV18; j_call: TRBJ1-4; d_call: TRBD1; clone_size: NA; cdr3_nt: TGTGCCAGCTCACCGGACAGGATTCGCGAAAAACTGTTTTTT; cdr3_aa: CASSPDRIREKLFF
v_call: TRBV7-2; j_call: TRBJ1-1; d_call: TRBD1; clone_size: once; cdr3_nt: TGTGCCAGCAGACTATCCCCCGAGGTGGGGACAGCCCCGTTGGTAGCTTTCTTT; cdr3_aa: CASRLSPEVGTAPLVAFF
v_call: TRBV18; j_call: TRBJ2-3; d_call: NA; clone_size: NA; cdr3_nt: TGTGCCAGCTCACCGACAGCGCCTAGCACAGATACGCAGTATTTT; cdr3_aa: CASSPTAPSTDTQYF
v_call: TRBV29-1; j_call: TRBJ1-2; d_call: NA; clone_size: NA; cdr3_nt: TGCAGCGTTGAAGATGTGAGGAGGGCTGGCTATGGCTACACCTTC; cdr3_aa: CSVEDVRRAGYGYTF
v_call: TRBV29-1; j_call: TRBJ1-2; d_call: NA; clone_size: NA; cdr3_nt: TGCAGCGATAACAGCCATGGCTACACCTTC; cdr3_aa: CSDNSHGYTF
v_call: TRBV6-4; j_call: TRBJ2-5; d_call: NA; clone_size: NA; cdr3_nt: TGTGCCAGCAGTCCACAGACAGGTAAAGAGACCCAGTACTTC; cdr3_aa: CASSPQTGKETQYF
v_call: TRBV7-2; j_call: TRBJ2-7; d_call: TRBD1; clone_size: NA; cdr3_nt: TGTGCCAGCAGCTTAGGCTCAGGGGGTTCCTACGAGCAGTACTTC; cdr3_aa: CASSLGSGGSYEQYF
v_call: TRBV27; j_call: TRBJ2-3; d_call: TRBD2; clone_size: NA; cdr3_nt: TGTGCCAGCAGCTGGCGGGGGGCCCTCACAGATACGCAGTATTTT; cdr3_aa: CASSWRGALTDTQYF
v_call: TRBV7-2; j_call: TRBJ1-5; d_call: NA; clone_size: NA; cdr3_nt: TGTGCCAGCAGCCCCCCGGGGACAAGCAATCAGCCCCAGCATTTT; cdr3_aa: CASSPPGTSNQPQHF
v_call: TRBV5-1; j_call: TRBJ2-3; d_call: NA; clone_size: once; cdr3_nt: TGCGCCAGCAGTACTTCTAGCACAGATACGCAGTATTTT; cdr3_aa: CASSTSSTDTQYF
v_call: TRBV6-5; j_call: TRBJ1-5; d_call: NA; clone_size: NA; cdr3_nt: TGTGCCAGCAGGCGGTCTGGCAATCAGCCCCAGCATTTT; cdr3_aa: CASRRSGNQPQHF
v_call: TRBV5-5; j_call: TRBJ2-3; d_call: NA; clone_size: NA; cdr3_nt: TGTGCCAGCAGGAGGGGACTCTCCTACACAGATACGCAGTATTTT; cdr3_aa: CASRRGLSYTDTQYF
v_call: TRBV7-2; j_call: TRBJ2-5; d_call: TRBD1; clone_size: NA; cdr3_nt: TGTGCCAGCAGCTTAGCGTATACCAGGGGGCTAGAGACCCAGTACTTC; cdr3_aa: CASSLAYTRGLETQYF
v_call: TRBV6-5; j_call: TRBJ2-7; d_call: TRBD1; clone_size: NA; cdr3_nt: TGTGCCAGCACCGAGGGGGCGCGATACGAGCAGTACTTC; cdr3_aa: CASTEGARYEQYF
v_call: TRBV2; j_call: TRBJ1-1; d_call: NA; clone_size: NA; cdr3_nt: TGTGCCAGCAGTGAACTGGACACCTACATGAACACTGAAGCTTTCTTT; cdr3_aa: CASSELDTYMNTEAFF
v_call: TRBV7-3; j_call: TRBJ2-1; d_call: NA; clone_size: NA; cdr3_nt: TGTGCCAGCAGCGCCAATGTGGGGCGAAACAATGAGCAGTTCTTC; cdr3_aa: CASSANVGRNNEQFF
v_call: TRBV6-2/TRBV6-3; j_call: TRBJ1-6; d_call: TRBD1; clone_size: NA; cdr3_nt: TGTGCCAGCAGCCGAGACAGGGAGGTCTTCACGAGTAATTCACCCCTCCACTTT; cdr3_aa: CASSRDREVFTSNSPLHF
v_call: TRBV20-1; j_call: TRBJ1-2; d_call: TRBD1; clone_size: NA; cdr3_nt: TGCAGTGCTCCAGGGGGGAATGGCTACACCTTC; cdr3_aa: CSAPGGNGYTF
v_call: TRBV25-1; j_call: TRBJ2-2; d_call: NA; clone_size: NA; cdr3_nt: TGTGCCAGCAGTGATAGGCGGGCCACCGGGGAGCTGTTTTTT; cdr3_aa: CASSDRRATGELFF
v_call: TRBV6-5; j_call: TRBJ1-1; d_call: NA; clone_size: few; cdr3_nt: TGTGCCAGCAGTTCGGGGTTTACTGAAGCTTTCTTT; cdr3_aa: CASSSGFTEAFF
v_call: TRBV19; j_call: TRBJ1-3; d_call: TRBD1; clone_size: NA; cdr3_nt: TGTGCCAGTAGTAGGACGCGACAGGGGGTGTCTGGAAACACCATATATTTT; cdr3_aa: CASSRTRQGVSGNTIYF
v_call: TRBV27; j_call: TRBJ2-7; d_call: TRBD1; clone_size: once; cdr3_nt: TGTGCCAGCAGTTTACGCGCGGACAGGCCCTACGAGCAGTACTTC; cdr3_aa: CASSLRADRPYEQYF
v_call: TRBV19; j_call: TRBJ2-2; d_call: NA; clone_size: NA; cdr3_nt: TGTGCCAGTACAGAGGTTCACGGGGAGCTGTTTTTT; cdr3_aa: CASTEVHGELFF
v_call: TRBV5-8; j_call: TRBJ1-4; d_call: NA; clone_size: NA; cdr3_nt: TGTGCCAGCAGCTTCCTGCACGGTGCAACTAATGAAAAACTGTTTTTT; cdr3_aa: CASSFLHGATNEKLFF
v_call: TRBV3-1/TRBV3-2; j_call: TRBJ2-7; d_call: NA; clone_size: NA; cdr3_nt: TGTGCCAGCAGCCAAGTAAGTTCGGGCGGGGTCGACGAGCAGTACTTC; cdr3_aa: CASSQVSSGGVDEQYF
v_call: TRBV20-1; j_call: TRBJ2-7; d_call: NA; clone_size: NA; cdr3_nt: TGCAGTGCTACAACAGGGTTGGAGCAGTACTTC; cdr3_aa: CSATTGLEQYF
v_call: TRBV5-6; j_call: TRBJ2-7; d_call: NA; clone_size: NA; cdr3_nt: TGTGCCAGCAGCTTGGTGGACAACTCCTACGAGCAGTACTTC; cdr3_aa: CASSLVDNSYEQYF